This is a list of T cell receptor beta chains from one sample in a study of blood T cell repertoires in COVID-19. Method: immunoSEQ multiplex PCR; TCRdb's copy keeps in-frame clones and lacks some. Among some 320,000 clones, about nine tenths were seen once, and the ten largest hold approximately 5%. What was sequenced was PBMCs or T cells enriched from blood (not recorded which). These TCRs come from a man in his sixties who had recovered from COVID-19. The CDR3 runs from the conserved cysteine through the conserved F or W. Fields, in order: J gene, V gene, D gene, clone size, CDR3 protein, CDR3 DNA. A D gene is named only where the DNA matches it firmly. Clone size appears in some rows only: once, few, many, or a class for an expanded clone.

j_call: TRBJ2-1; v_call: TRBV6-2/TRBV6-3; d_call: TRBD2; clone_size: -; cdr3_aa: CASSYGASGSSYNEQFF; cdr3_nt: TGTGCCAGCAGTTACGGGGCTAGCGGTAGCTCCTACAATGAGCAGTTCTTC
j_call: TRBJ2-7; v_call: TRBV3-1/TRBV3-2; d_call: -; clone_size: -; cdr3_aa: CASSQDLRVGRRVLTYEQYF; cdr3_nt: TGTGCCAGCAGCCAAGACCTAAGAGTGGGGCGGAGGGTTTTAACCTACGAGCAGTACTTC
j_call: TRBJ2-6; v_call: TRBV4-3; d_call: -; clone_size: -; cdr3_aa: CASSQAPRGSGANVLTF; cdr3_nt: TGCGCCAGCAGCCAAGCTCCAAGGGGCTCTGGGGCCAACGTCCTGACTTTC
j_call: TRBJ2-1; v_call: TRBV5-1; d_call: TRBD2; clone_size: -; cdr3_aa: CASSPGTSGYNEQFF; cdr3_nt: TGCGCCAGCAGCCCCGGGACTAGCGGGTACAATGAGCAGTTCTTC
j_call: TRBJ1-2; v_call: TRBV27; d_call: TRBD1; clone_size: -; cdr3_aa: CASRATGAVYGYTF; cdr3_nt: TGTGCCAGCAGGGCGACAGGGGCGGTCTATGGCTACACCTTC
j_call: TRBJ1-1; v_call: TRBV28; d_call: TRBD1; clone_size: -; cdr3_aa: CASSPPDRANTEAFF; cdr3_nt: TGTGCCAGCAGCCCACCGGACAGGGCCAACACTGAAGCTTTCTTT
j_call: TRBJ2-1; v_call: TRBV5-1; d_call: TRBD2; clone_size: -; cdr3_aa: CASSFRGWNSGRTPPSYNEQFF; cdr3_nt: TGCGCCAGCAGCTTCAGGGGGTGGAATAGCGGGAGGACACCCCCGTCCTACAATGAGCAGTTCTTC
j_call: TRBJ2-6; v_call: TRBV18; d_call: TRBD1; clone_size: -; cdr3_aa: CASSPLGQGIGSGANVLTF; cdr3_nt: TGTGCCAGCTCACCACTAGGACAGGGAATAGGGTCTGGGGCCAACGTCCTGACTTTC
j_call: TRBJ2-5; v_call: TRBV6-5; d_call: -; clone_size: -; cdr3_aa: CASSHREETQYF; cdr3_nt: TGTGCCAGCAGCCACAGGGAAGAGACCCAGTACTTC
j_call: TRBJ2-3; v_call: TRBV5-1; d_call: -; clone_size: once; cdr3_aa: CASTGTPANTDTQYF; cdr3_nt: TGCGCCAGCACCGGGACACCCGCAAACACAGATACGCAGTATTTT
j_call: TRBJ2-7; v_call: TRBV28; d_call: -; clone_size: -; cdr3_aa: CASTGDNYEQYF; cdr3_nt: TGTGCCAGCACCGGGGACAATTACGAGCAGTACTTC
j_call: TRBJ1-5; v_call: TRBV5-1; d_call: TRBD1; clone_size: -; cdr3_aa: CASSPTGEGQPQHF; cdr3_nt: TGCGCCAGCAGCCCGACAGGGGAGGGTCAGCCCCAGCATTTT
j_call: TRBJ2-1; v_call: TRBV19; d_call: -; clone_size: -; cdr3_aa: CASRDSALITYNEQFF; cdr3_nt: TGTGCCAGTAGAGACAGTGCCCTTATAACCTACAATGAGCAGTTCTTC
j_call: TRBJ2-7; v_call: TRBV11-2; d_call: TRBD1; clone_size: -; cdr3_aa: CASSLATGAPSSYEQYF; cdr3_nt: TGTGCCAGCAGCTTAGCCACAGGGGCCCCGAGCTCCTACGAGCAGTACTTC